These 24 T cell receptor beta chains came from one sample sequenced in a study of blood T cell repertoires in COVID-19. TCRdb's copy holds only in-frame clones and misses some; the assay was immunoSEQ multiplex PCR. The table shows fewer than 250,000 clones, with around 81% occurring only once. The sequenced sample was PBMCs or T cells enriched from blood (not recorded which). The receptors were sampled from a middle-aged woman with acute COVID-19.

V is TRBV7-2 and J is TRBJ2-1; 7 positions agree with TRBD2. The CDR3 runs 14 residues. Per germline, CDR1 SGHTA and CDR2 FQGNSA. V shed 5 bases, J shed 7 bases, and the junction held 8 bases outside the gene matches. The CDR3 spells CASSRTSIGNEQFF. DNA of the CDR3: TGTGCCAGCAGCAGGACTAGTATTGGGAATGAGCAGTTCTTC.

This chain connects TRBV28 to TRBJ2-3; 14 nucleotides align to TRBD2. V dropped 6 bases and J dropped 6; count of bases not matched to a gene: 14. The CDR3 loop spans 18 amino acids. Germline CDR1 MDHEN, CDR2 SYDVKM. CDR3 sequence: CASSYGTSGSFWADTQYF. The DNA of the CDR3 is TGTGCCAGCAGCTACGGGACTAGCGGGAGTTTTTGGGCTGATACGCAGTATTTT.

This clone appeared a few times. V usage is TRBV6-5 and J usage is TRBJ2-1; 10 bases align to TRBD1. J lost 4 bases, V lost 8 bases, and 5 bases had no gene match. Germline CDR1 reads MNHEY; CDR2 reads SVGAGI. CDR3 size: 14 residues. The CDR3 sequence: CASAAGQGYNEQFF. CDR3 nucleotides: TGTGCCAGCGCGGCGGGACAGGGGTACAATGAGCAGTTCTTC.

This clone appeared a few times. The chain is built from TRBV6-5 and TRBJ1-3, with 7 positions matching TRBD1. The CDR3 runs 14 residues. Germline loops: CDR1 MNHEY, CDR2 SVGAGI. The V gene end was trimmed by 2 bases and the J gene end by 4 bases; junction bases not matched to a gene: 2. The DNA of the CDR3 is TGTGCCAGCAGTTACAGGGGGCAAGGAAACACCATATATTTT. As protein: CASSYRGQGNTIYF.

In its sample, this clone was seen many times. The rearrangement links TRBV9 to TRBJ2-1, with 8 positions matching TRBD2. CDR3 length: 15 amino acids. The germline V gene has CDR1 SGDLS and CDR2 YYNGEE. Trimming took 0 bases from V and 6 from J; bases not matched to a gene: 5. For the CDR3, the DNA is TGTGCCAGCAGCGTAGTGAGCGGGAGTCCCAATGAGCAGTTCTTC. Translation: CASSVVSGSPNEQFF.

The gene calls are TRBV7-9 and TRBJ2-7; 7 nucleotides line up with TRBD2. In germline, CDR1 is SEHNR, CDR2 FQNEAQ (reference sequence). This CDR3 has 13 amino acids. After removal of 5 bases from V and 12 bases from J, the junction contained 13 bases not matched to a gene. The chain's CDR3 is CASSPPVWGGPYF. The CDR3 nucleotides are TGTGCCAGCAGCCCGCCGGTATGGGGAGGGCCGTACTTC.

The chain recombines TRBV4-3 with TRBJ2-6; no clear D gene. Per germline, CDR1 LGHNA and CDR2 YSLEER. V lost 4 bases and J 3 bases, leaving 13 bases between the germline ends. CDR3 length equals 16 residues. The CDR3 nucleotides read TGCGCCAGCAGCCTTACTCTAAGTAGTGGGGCCAACGTCCTGACTTTC. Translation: CASSLTLSSGANVLTF.

The chain's CDR3 is CASSLPGDYYEQYF. The CDR3 region has the DNA TGTGCCAGCAGCCTACCGGGGGACTACTACGAGCAGTACTTC. The chain couples TRBV11-2 to TRBJ2-7; the match to TRBD2 covers 7 bases. The ends lost 5 bases at V and 3 bases at J; junction bases unmatched: 7. This CDR3 comprises 14 residues. Germline values: CDR1 SGHAT, CDR2 FQNNGV.

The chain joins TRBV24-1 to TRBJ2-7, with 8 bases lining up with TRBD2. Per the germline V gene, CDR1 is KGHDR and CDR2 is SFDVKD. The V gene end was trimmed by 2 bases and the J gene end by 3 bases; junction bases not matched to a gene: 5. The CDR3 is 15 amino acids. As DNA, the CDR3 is TGTGCCACCAGTGATTGGAGTAGCGGGAACTACGAGCAGTACTTC. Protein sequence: CATSDWSSGNYEQYF.

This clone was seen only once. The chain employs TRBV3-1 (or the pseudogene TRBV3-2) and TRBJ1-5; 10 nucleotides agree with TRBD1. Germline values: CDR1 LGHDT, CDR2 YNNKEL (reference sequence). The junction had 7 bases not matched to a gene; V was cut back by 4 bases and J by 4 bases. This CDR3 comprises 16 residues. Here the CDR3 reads CASSRTDRGSNQPQHF. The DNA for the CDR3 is TGTGCCAGCAGCCGAACGGACAGGGGGTCTAATCAGCCCCAGCATTTT.

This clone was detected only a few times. The CDR3 bases are TGTGCCACCTCCGGGACTAGAGGTGAAAAACTGTTTTTT. It codes for CATSGTRGEKLFF. V gene TRBV28 combines with J gene TRBJ1-4, with D maybe TRBD1 (5 bases). Trimming left V 10 bases short and J 7 bases short, with 16 bases between. This CDR3 region has 13 residues. The germline V gene encodes CDR1 MDHEN and CDR2 SYDVKM.

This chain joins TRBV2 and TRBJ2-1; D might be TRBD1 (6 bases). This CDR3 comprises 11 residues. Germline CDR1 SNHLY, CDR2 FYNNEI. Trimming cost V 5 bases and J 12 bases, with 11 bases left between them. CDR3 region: CASSLQGVQFF. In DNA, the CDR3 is TGTGCCAGCAGTTTACAGGGTGTGCAGTTCTTC.

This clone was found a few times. The CDR3 DNA reads TGCGCCAGCAGCCAAGTTGTGGGGGGACAGGGGAATCAGCCCCAGCATTTT. Encoded protein: CASSQVVGGQGNQPQHF. The chain is built from TRBV4-1 and TRBJ1-5, with TRBD1 identical over 10 bases. The junction had 7 bases not matched to a gene; V was cut back by 1 base and J by 4 bases. The CDR3 spans 17 residues. CDR1 is MGHRA, CDR2 YSYEKL, per germline.

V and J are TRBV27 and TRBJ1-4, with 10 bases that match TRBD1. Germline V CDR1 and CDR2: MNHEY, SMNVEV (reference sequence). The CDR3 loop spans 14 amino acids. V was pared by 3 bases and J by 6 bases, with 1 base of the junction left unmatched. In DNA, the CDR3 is TGTGCCAGCAGTTTGGGGACAGGGGATGAAAAACTGTTTTTT. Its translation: CASSLGTGDEKLFF. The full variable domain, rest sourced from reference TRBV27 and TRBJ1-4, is EAQVTQNPRYLITVTGKKLTVTCSQNMNHEYMSWYRQDPGLGLRQIYYSMNVEVTDKGDVPEGYKVSRKEKRNFPLILESPSPNQTSLYFCASSLGTGDEKLFFGSGTQLSVL.

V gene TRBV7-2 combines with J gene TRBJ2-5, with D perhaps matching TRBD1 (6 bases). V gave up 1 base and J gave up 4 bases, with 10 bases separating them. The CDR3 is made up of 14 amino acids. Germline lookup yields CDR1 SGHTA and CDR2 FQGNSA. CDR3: CASSLGGPRETQYF. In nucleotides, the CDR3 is TGTGCCAGCAGCTTAGGGGGGCCACGAGAGACCCAGTACTTC.

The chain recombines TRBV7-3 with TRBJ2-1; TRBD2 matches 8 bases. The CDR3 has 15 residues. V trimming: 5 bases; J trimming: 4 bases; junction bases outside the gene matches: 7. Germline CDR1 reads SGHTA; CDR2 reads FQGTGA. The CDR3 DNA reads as TGTGCCAGCAGCCCCCAAGCGGGAGAGTACAATGAGCAGTTCTTC. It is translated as CASSPQAGEYNEQFF.

The CDR3 region is CASSGQINEQFF. CDR3 DNA: TGTGCCAGCAGTGGACAGATCAATGAGCAGTTCTTC. V is TRBV6-2 or TRBV6-3 and J is TRBJ2-1; possibly TRBD1 for D (6 bases). V lost 5 bases to trimming and J lost 6 bases, with 8 bases between them. Per germline, CDR1 MNHEY and CDR2 SVGEGT. CDR3 length equals 12 residues.

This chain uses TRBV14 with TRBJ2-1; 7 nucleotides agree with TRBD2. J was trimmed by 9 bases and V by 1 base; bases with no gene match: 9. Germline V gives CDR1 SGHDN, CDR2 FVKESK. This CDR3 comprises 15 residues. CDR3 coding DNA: TGTGCCAGCAGCCAAGTTGCCAGCGGGAATACTGAGCAGTTCTTC. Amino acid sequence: CASSQVASGNTEQFF.

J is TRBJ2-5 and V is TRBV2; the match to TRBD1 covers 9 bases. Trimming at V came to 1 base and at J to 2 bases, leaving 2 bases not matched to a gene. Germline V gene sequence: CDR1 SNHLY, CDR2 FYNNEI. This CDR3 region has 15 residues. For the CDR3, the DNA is TGTGCCAGCAGTGAAGTACAGGGGGCACAAGAGACCCAGTACTTC. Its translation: CASSEVQGAQETQYF.

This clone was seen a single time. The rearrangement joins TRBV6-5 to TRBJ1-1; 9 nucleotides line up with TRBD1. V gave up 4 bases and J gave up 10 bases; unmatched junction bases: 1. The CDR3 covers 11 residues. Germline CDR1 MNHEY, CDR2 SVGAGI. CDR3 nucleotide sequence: TGTGCCAGCAGTTCGACAGGGGGAGCTTTCTTT. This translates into CASSSTGGAFF.

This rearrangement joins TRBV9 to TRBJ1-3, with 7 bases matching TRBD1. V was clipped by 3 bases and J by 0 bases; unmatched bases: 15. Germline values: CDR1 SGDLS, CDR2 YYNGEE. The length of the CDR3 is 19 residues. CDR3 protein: CASSAFVRGTEISGNTIYF. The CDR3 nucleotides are TGTGCCAGCAGCGCGTTCGTACGGGGGACAGAGATCTCTGGAAACACCATATATTTT. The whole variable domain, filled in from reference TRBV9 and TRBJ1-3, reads DSGVTQTPKHLITATGQRVTLRCSPRSGDLSVYWYQQSLDQGLQFLIQYYNGEERAKGNILERFSAQQFPDLHSELNLSSLELGDSALYFCASSAFVRGTEISGNTIYFGEGSWLTVV.

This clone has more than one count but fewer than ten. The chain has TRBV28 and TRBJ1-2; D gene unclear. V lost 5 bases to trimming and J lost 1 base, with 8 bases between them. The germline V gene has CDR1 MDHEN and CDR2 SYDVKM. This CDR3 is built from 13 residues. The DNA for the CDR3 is TGTGCCAGCAGTGGAGACCTTAACTATGGCTACACCTTC. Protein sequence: CASSGDLNYGYTF.

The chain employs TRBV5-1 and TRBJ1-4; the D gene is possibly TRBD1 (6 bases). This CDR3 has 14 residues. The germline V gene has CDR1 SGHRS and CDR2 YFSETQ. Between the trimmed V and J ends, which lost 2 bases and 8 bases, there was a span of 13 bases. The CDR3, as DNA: TGCGCCAGCAGCTTAGGGGGGGCGAGGGAAAAACTGTTTTTT. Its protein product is CASSLGGAREKLFF.

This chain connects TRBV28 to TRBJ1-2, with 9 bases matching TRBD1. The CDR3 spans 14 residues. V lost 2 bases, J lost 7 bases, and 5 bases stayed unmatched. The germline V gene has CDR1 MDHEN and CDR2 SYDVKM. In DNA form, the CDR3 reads TGTGCCAGCAGTTTAAACAGGGGGCGCCCTGGCTACACCTTC. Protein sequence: CASSLNRGRPGYTF.